This T cell receptor beta chain was sequenced in a study of technical replicates of blood from a handful of donors. J was trimmed by 3 bases and V by 0 bases; bases with no gene match: 11. Germline V lookup: CDR1 LGHNA, CDR2 YSLEER. The CDR3 has 17 amino acids. Clones were sequenced by immunoSEQ multiplex PCR, and TCRdb holds only the in-frame ones, with some missing. This table holds 55,000 to 75,000 clones, approximately 92% found once. The sample was T cells isolated from PBMCs. The clonotype was recovered from a human donor in good health. The chain carries TRBV4-3 and TRBJ2-7; 7 bases agree with TRBD2. This CDR3 is CASSQESGATILYEQYF. Here the CDR3 DNA reads TGCGCCAGCAGCCAAGAAAGCGGGGCCACGATCCTCTACGAGCAGTACTTC.